The next 11 T cell receptor beta chains were all read from a single sample in a study of blood T cell repertoires in COVID-19. Repertoires were generated with immunoSEQ multiplex PCR, while TCRdb's copy carries only in-frame clones and drops some. The sample shows roughly 99,000 clones, 90% to 95% of them seen only once. The sample was peripheral blood. These receptors were obtained from a woman aged 25 to 39 with acute or convalescent COVID-19.

The rearrangement links TRBV4-2 to TRBJ1-1; 8 nucleotides line up with TRBD1. CDR3 length: 15 residues. V gave up 4 bases and J gave up 2 bases; unmatched junction bases: 6. Germline V gene lookup returns CDR1 LGHNA and CDR2 YNFKEQ. The CDR3 DNA sequence: TGTGCCAGCAGCCGGTTGGACAGGGATAACACTGAAGCTTTCTTT. Residues: CASSRLDRDNTEAFF.

The chain combines TRBV3-1 (or the pseudogene TRBV3-2) with TRBJ1-1, with 8 positions matching TRBD1. Germline V CDR1 and CDR2: LGHDT, YNNKEL (reference sequence). V dropped 4 bases and J dropped 3; count of bases not matched to a gene: 7. The CDR3 is 15 amino acids. CDR3 in amino acids: CASSPTRQGYTEAFF. The CDR3 DNA is TGTGCCAGCAGCCCAACTCGACAGGGGTACACTGAAGCTTTCTTT.

This clone was seen once. The chain couples TRBV7-9 to TRBJ1-2; tentatively, D is TRBD1 (6 bases). The length of the CDR3 is 16 residues. Germline loops: CDR1 SEHNR, CDR2 FQNEAQ (reference sequence). The V gene lost 5 bases and the J gene lost 7 bases, with 23 bases spanning the gap. CDR3 residues: CASSPPGPQGSGGYTF. DNA of the CDR3: TGTGCCAGCAGCCCCCCCGGACCCCAGGGGAGCGGTGGCTACACCTTC.

The chain is built from TRBV27 and TRBJ2-1; 9 positions match TRBD2. Germline-derived CDR1 and CDR2 are MNHEY and SMNVEV (reference sequence). Trimming cost V 6 bases and J 0 bases; bases outside gene matches: 3. The CDR3 runs to 15 residues. The DNA for the CDR3 is TGTGCCAGCAGGGGACTAGCCGGCTCCTACAATGAGCAGTTCTTC. This codes for CASRGLAGSYNEQFF.

The chain combines TRBV5-1 with TRBJ1-4; the match to TRBD1 covers 8 bases. Germline V gene sequence: CDR1 SGHRS, CDR2 YFSETQ. This CDR3 contains 16 residues. V dropped 4 bases and J dropped 3; count of bases not matched to a gene: 8. The CDR3 sequence: CASSLGTGGANEKLFF. The CDR3 DNA reads TGCGCCAGCAGCCTAGGGACAGGTGGGGCTAATGAAAAACTGTTTTTT. The full variable domain, completed using reference TRBV5-1 and TRBJ1-4, is KAGVTQTPRYLIKTRGQQVTLSCSPISGHRSVSWYQQTPGQGLQFLFEYFSETQRNKGNFPGRFSGRQFSNSRSEMNVSTLELGDSALYLCASSLGTGGANEKLFFGSGTQLSVL.

The V and J genes are TRBV5-5 and TRBJ2-7; 8 nucleotides line up with TRBD1. The junction had 8 bases not matched to a gene; V was cut back by 3 bases and J by 3 bases. This CDR3 comprises 15 residues. The germline CDR1 and CDR2 sequences are SGHKS and YYEKEE (reference sequence). This chain's CDR3 is CASSSQDRALYEQYF. The CDR3 nucleotides read TGTGCCAGCAGCTCGCAGGACAGGGCGCTCTACGAGCAGTACTTC. The full variable domain, its missing parts supplied by reference TRBV5-5 and TRBJ2-7, is DAGVTQSPTHLIKTRGQQVTLRCSPISGHKSVSWYQQVLGQGPQFIFQYYEKEERGRGNFPDRFSARQFPNYSSELNVNALLLGDSALYLCASSSQDRALYEQYFGPGTRLTVT.

The chain uses TRBV30 and TRBJ1-2, with D hard to call. The CDR3 covers 13 residues. Germline lookup yields CDR1 GTSNPN and CDR2 SVGIG (reference sequence). V shed 1 base and J shed 2 bases, with 8 bases lying between them. The CDR3 DNA reads as TGTGCCTGGAGTGAGCGGAAGAACTATGGCTACACCTTC. Translated: CAWSERKNYGYTF.

This clone came up once. V is TRBV11-2 and J is TRBJ2-1, with 7 bases lining up with TRBD2. CDR1 and CDR2 (germline): SGHAT, FQNNGV. V lost 1 base to trimming and J lost 7 bases; unmatched junction nucleotides: 4. CDR3 length equals 14 residues. CDR3 in amino acids: CASSLGISGNEQFF. The CDR3 region has the DNA TGTGCCAGCAGCTTAGGGATTAGCGGGAATGAGCAGTTCTTC.

The J gene is TRBJ1-5, the V gene TRBV18; TRBD1 agrees at 8 bases. V lost 6 bases and J lost 6; bases outside the gene matches: 10. This CDR3 is built from 15 residues. Germline-derived CDR1 and CDR2 are KGHSH and LQKENI. The DNA of the CDR3 is TGTGCCAGCTCTTCACAGGGGGGGGCTTTTCAGCCCCAGCATTTT. It is translated as CASSSQGGAFQPQHF.

The chain has TRBV27 and TRBJ2-3; TRBD2 aligns across 9 bases. Germline V lookup: CDR1 MNHEY, CDR2 SMNVEV (reference sequence). The CDR3 has 18 amino acids. Losses at the gene ends were 2 bases for V and 2 bases for J; bases not matched to a gene: 11. In DNA form, the CDR3 reads TGTGCCAGCAGTTTAGGACTTCTAGCGGGGACAAACACAGATACGCAGTATTTT. Translating gives CASSLGLLAGTNTDTQYF.

The J gene is TRBJ1-1, the V gene TRBV20-1; tentatively, D is TRBD1 (6 bases). The germline V gene has CDR1 DFQATT and CDR2 SNEGSKA (reference sequence). There are 13 residues in the CDR3. V lost 3 bases and J lost 5, with 13 bases in between. The CDR3, as DNA: TGCAGTGCTAGTAGGGGGTTTGATACTGAAGCTTTCTTT. This encodes CSASRGFDTEAFF.